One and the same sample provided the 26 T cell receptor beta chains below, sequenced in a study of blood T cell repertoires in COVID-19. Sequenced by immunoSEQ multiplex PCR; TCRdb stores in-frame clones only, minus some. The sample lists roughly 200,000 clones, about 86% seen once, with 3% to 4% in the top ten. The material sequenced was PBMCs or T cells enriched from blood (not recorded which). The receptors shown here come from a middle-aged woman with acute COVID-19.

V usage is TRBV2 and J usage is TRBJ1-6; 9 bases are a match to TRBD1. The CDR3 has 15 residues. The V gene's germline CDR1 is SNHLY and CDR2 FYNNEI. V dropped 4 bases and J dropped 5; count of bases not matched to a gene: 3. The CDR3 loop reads CASSARTGDNSPLHF. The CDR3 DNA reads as TGTGCCAGCAGTGCCCGGACAGGGGATAATTCACCCCTCCACTTT.

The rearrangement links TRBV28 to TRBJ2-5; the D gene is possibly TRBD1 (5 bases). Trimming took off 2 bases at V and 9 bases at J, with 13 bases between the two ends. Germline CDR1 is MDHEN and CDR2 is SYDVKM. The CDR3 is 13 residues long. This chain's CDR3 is CASSLGARVPQYF. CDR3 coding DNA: TGTGCCAGCAGTTTAGGGGCGAGAGTACCCCAGTACTTC. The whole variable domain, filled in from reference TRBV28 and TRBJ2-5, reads DVKVTQSSRYLVKRTGEKVFLECVQDMDHENMFWYRQDPGLGLRLIYFSYDVKMKEKGDIPEGYSVSREKKERFSLILESASTNQTSMYLCASSLGARVPQYFGPGTRLLVL.

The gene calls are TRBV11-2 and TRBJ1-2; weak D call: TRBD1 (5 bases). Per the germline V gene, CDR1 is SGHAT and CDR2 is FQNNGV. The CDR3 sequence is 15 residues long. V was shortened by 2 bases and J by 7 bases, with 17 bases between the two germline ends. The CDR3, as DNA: TGTGCCAGCAGCTTACTCACAGGAATTCCCGGTGGCTACACCTTC. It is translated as CASSLLTGIPGGYTF.

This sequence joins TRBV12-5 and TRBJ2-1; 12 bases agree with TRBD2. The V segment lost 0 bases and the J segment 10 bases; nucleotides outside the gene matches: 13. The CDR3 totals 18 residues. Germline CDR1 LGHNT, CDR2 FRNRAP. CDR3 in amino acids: CASGLVPDGLAGPREQFF. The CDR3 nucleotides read TGTGCTAGTGGTTTGGTACCCGATGGACTAGCGGGGCCCAGGGAGCAGTTCTTC.

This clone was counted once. CDR3 loop: CASSSGTGGLGYGYTF. The DNA of the CDR3 is TGCGCCAGCAGCTCCGGGACAGGGGGTCTCGGCTATGGCTACACCTTC. V usage is TRBV5-1 and J usage is TRBJ1-2; TRBD1 matches 11 bases. CDR1 and CDR2 from the germline V gene are SGHRS and YFSETQ. J lost 4 bases, V lost 3 bases, and 8 bases had no gene match. The CDR3 consists of 16 residues.

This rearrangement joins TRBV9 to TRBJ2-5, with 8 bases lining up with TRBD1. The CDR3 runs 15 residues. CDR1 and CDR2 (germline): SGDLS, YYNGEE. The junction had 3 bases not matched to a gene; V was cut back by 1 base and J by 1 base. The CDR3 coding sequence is TGTGCCAGCAGCGTAACGACAGGGGCCCAAGAGACCCAGTACTTC. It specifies CASSVTTGAQETQYF.

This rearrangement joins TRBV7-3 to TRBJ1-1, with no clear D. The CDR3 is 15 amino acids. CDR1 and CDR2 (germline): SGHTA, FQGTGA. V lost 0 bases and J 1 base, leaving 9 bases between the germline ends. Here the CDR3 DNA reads TGTGCCAGCAGCTTAACGCGCGAAAGGAACACTGAAGCTTTCTTT. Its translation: CASSLTRERNTEAFF.

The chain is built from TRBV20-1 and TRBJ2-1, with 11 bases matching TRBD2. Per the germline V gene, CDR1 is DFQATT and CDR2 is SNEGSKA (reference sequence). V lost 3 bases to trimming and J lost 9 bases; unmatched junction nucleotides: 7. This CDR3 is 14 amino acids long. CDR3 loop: CSASLLAGVREQFF. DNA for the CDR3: TGCAGTGCTAGTTTACTAGCGGGAGTTCGTGAGCAGTTCTTC.

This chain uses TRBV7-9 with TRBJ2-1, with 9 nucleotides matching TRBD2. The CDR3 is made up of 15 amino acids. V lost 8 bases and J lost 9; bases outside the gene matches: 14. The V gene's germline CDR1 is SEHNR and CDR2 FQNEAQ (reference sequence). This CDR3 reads CASLTSGPLGAEQFF. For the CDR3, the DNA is TGTGCCAGCCTGACTAGCGGCCCTTTAGGAGCTGAGCAGTTCTTC.

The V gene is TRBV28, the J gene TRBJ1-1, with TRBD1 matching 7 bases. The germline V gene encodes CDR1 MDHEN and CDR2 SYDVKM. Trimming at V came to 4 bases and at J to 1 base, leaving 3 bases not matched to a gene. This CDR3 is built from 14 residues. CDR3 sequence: CASSWGQPNTEAFF. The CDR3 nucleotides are TGTGCCAGCAGTTGGGGACAGCCGAACACTGAAGCTTTCTTT. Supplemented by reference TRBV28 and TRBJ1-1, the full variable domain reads DVKVTQSSRYLVKRTGEKVFLECVQDMDHENMFWYRQDPGLGLRLIYFSYDVKMKEKGDIPEGYSVSREKKERFSLILESASTNQTSMYLCASSWGQPNTEAFFGQGTRLTVV.

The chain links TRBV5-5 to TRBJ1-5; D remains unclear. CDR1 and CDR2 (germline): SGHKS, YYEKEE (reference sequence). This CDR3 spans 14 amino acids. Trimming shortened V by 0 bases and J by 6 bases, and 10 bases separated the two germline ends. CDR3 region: CASSLDRGIQPQHF. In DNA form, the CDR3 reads TGTGCCAGCAGCTTGGATCGAGGGATTCAGCCCCAGCATTTT.

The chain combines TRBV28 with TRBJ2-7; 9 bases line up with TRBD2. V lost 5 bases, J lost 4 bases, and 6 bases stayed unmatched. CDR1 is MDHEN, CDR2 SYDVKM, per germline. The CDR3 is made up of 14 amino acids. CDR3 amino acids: CASSPLAGWYEQYF. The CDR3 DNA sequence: TGTGCCAGCAGTCCCCTAGCGGGATGGTACGAGCAGTACTTC.

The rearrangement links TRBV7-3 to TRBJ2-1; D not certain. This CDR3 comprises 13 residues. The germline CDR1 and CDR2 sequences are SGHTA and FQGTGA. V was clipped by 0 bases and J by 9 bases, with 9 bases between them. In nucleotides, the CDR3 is TGTGCCAGCAGCTTAACCCAAAACTCTGAGCAGTTCTTC. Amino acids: CASSLTQNSEQFF. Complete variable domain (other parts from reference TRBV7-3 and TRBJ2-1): GAGVSQTPSNKVTEKGKYVELRCDPISGHTALYWYRQSLGQGPEFLIYFQGTGAADDSGLPNDRFFAVRPEGSVSTLKIQRTERGDSAVYLCASSLTQNSEQFFGPGTRLTVL.

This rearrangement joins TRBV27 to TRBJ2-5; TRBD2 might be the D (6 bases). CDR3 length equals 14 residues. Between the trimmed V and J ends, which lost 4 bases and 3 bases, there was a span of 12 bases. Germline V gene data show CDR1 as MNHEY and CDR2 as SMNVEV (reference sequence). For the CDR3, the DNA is TGTGCCAGCAGTTCGTTGACTAGGGAAGAGACCCAGTACTTC. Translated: CASSSLTREETQYF.

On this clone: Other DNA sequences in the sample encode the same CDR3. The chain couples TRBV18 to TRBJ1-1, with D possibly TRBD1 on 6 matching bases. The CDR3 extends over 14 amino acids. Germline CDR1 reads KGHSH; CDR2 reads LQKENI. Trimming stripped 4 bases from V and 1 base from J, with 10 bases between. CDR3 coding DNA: TGTGCCAGCTCACGGGGGGGCCCGAACACTGAAGCTTTCTTT. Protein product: CASSRGGPNTEAFF. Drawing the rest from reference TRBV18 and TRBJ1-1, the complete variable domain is NAGVMQNPRHLVRRRGQEARLRCSPMKGHSHVYWYRQLPEEGLKFMVYLQKENIIDESGMPKERFSAEFPKEGPSILRIQQVVRGDSAAYFCASSRGGPNTEAFFGQGTRLTVV.

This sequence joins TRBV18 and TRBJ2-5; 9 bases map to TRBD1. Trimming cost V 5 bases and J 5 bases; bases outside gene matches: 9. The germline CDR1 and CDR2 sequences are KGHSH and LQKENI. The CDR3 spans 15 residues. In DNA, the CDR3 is TGTGCCAGCTCATCGACCTTCGGACAGGGGGAGACCCAGTACTTC. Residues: CASSSTFGQGETQYF. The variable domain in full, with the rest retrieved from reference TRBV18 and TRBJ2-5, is NAGVMQNPRHLVRRRGQEARLRCSPMKGHSHVYWYRQLPEEGLKFMVYLQKENIIDESGMPKERFSAEFPKEGPSILRIQQVVRGDSAAYFCASSSTFGQGETQYFGPGTRLLVL.

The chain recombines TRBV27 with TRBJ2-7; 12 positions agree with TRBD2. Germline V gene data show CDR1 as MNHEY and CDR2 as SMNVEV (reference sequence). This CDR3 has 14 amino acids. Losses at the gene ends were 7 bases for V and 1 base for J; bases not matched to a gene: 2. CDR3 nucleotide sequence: TGTGCCAGCACCCTAGCGGGAGGGTCCTACGAGCAGTACTTC. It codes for CASTLAGGSYEQYF.

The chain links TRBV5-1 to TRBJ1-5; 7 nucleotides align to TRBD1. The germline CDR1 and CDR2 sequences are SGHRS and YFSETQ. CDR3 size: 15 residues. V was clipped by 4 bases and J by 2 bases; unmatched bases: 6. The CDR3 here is CASSLTTGGNQPQHF. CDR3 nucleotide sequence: TGCGCCAGCAGCCTCACCACAGGGGGCAATCAGCCCCAGCATTTT.

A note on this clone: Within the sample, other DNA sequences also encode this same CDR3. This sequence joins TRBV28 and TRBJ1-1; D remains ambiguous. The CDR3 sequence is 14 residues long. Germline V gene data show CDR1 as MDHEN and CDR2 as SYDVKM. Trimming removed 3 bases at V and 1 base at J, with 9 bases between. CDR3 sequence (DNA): TGTGCCAGCAGTTTGGTAGCGGGGAACACTGAAGCTTTCTTT. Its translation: CASSLVAGNTEAFF.

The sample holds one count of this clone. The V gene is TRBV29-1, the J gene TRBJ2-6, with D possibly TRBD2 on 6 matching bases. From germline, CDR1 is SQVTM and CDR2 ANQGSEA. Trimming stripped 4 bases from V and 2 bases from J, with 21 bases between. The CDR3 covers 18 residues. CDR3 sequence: CSVVDPRDSRAGANVLTF. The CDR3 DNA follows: TGCAGCGTTGTGGACCCCAGGGACTCGCGGGCTGGGGCCAACGTCCTGACTTTC.

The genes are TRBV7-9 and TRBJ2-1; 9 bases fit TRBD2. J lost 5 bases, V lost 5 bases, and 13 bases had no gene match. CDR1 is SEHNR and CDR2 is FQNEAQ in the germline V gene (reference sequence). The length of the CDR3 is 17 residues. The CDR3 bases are TGTGCCAGCAGCCCTCGGGATAGCGGGAGCTTAGACAATGAGCAGTTCTTC. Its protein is CASSPRDSGSLDNEQFF.

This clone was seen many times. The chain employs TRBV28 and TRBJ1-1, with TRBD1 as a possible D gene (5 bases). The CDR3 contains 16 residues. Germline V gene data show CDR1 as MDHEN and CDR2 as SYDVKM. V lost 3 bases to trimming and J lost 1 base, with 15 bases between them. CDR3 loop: CASSFLSGRKNTEAFF. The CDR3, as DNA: TGTGCCAGCAGTTTTCTTTCAGGGAGGAAGAACACTGAAGCTTTCTTT.

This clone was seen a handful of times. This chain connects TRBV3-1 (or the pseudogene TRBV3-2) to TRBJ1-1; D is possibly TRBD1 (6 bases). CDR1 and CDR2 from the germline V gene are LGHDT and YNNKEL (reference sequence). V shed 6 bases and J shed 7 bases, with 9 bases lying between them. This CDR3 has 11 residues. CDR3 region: CASSQGYEAFF. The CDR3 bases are TGTGCCAGCAGTCAGGGGTATGAAGCTTTCTTT.

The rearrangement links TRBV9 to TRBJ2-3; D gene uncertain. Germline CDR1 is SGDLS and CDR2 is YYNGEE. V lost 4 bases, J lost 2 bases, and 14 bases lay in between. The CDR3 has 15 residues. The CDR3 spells CASSLDQVDTDTQYF. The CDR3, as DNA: TGTGCCAGCAGCTTAGATCAGGTCGACACAGATACGCAGTATTTT.

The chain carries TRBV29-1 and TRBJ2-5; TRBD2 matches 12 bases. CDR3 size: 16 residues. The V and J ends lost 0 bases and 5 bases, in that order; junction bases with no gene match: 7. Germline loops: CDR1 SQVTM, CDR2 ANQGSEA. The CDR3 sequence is CSVEDRLAGVRETQYF. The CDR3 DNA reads TGCAGCGTTGAAGACAGACTAGCGGGAGTGCGGGAGACCCAGTACTTC.

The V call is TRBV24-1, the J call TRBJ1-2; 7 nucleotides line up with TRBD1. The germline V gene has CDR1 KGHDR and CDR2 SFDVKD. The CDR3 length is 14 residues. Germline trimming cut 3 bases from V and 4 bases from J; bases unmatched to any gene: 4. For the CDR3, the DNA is TGTGCCACCAGTGATGCGGGACAGCCCTATGGCTACACCTTC. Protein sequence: CATSDAGQPYGYTF.